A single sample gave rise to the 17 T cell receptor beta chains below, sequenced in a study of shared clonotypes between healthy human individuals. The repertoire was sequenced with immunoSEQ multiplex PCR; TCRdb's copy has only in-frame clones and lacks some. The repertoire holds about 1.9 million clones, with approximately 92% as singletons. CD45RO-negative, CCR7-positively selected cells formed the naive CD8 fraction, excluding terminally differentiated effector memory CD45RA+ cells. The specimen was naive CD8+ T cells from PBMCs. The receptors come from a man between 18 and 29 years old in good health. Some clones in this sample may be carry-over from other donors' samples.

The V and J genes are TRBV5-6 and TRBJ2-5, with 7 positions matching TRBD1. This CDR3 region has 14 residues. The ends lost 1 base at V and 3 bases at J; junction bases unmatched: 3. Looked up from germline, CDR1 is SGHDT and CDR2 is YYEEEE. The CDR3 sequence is CASSLKGAEETQYF. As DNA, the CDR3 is TGTGCCAGCAGCTTGAAGGGGGCGGAAGAGACCCAGTACTTC. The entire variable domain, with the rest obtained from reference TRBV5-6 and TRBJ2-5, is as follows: DAGVTQSPTHLIKTRGQQVTLRCSPKSGHDTVSWYQQALGQGPQFIFQYYEEEERQRGNFPDRFSGHQFPNYSSELNVNALLLGDSALYLCASSLKGAEETQYFGPGTRLLVL.

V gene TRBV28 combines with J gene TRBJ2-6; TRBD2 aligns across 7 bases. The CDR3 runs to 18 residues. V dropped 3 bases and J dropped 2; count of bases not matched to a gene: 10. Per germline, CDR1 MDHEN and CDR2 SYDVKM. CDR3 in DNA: TGTGCCAGCAGTTTGGGCTGGGGGGGAAAGGCTGGGGCCAACGTCCTGACTTTC. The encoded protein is CASSLGWGGKAGANVLTF.

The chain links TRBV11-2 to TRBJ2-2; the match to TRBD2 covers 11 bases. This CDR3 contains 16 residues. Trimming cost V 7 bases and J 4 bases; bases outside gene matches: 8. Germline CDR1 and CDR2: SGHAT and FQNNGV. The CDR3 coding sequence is TGTGCCAGCAATCTACTAGCGGGAGTGGCCACCGGGGAGCTGTTTTTT. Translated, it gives CASNLLAGVATGELFF.

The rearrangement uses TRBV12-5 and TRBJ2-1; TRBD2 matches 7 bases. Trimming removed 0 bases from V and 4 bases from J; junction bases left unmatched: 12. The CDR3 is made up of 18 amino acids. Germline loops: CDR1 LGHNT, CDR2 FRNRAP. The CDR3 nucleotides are TGTGCTAGTGGTTTGGTACTCACCGCCGGGACTAATTACAATGAGCAGTTCTTC. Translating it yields CASGLVLTAGTNYNEQFF.

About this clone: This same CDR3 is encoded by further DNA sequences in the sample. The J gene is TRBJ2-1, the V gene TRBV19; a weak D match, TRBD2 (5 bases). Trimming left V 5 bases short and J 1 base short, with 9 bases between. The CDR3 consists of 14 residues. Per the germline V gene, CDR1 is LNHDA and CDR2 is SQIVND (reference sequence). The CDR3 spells CASSHRGSYNEQFF. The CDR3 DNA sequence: TGTGCCAGTAGTCACCGGGGTTCCTACAATGAGCAGTTCTTC.

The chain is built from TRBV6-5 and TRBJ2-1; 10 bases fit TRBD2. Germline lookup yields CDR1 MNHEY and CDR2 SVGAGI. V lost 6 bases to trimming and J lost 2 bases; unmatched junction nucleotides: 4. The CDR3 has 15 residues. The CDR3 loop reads CASRPTSGAYNEQFF. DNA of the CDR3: TGTGCCAGCAGACCTACTAGCGGGGCCTACAATGAGCAGTTCTTC.

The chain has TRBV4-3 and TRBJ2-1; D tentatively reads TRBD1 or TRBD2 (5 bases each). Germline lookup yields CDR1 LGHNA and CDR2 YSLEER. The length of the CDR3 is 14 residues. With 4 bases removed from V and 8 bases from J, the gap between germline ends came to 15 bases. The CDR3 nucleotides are TGCGCCAGCAGCCGAGGATCCGGGGACGATGAGCAGTTCTTC. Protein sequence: CASSRGSGDDEQFF.

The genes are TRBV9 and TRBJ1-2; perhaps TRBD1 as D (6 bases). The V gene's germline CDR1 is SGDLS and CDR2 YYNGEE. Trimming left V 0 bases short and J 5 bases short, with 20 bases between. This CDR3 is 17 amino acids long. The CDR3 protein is CASSVAAGDPLSYGYTF. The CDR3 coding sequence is TGTGCCAGCAGCGTAGCGGCAGGGGACCCCTTATCATATGGCTACACCTTC.

CDR3 nucleotides: TGTGCCAGTAGTAGTAGGCTTAGCAATCAGCCCCAGCATTTT. Residues: CASSSRLSNQPQHF. This rearrangement joins TRBV19 to TRBJ1-5; D gene uncertain. V was clipped by 4 bases and J by 0 bases, with 7 bases between them. This CDR3 comprises 14 residues. Germline V gives CDR1 LNHDA, CDR2 SQIVND (reference sequence). Looking up the rest from reference TRBV19 and TRBJ1-5 gives the full variable domain: DGGITQSPKYLFRKEGQNVTLSCEQNLNHDAMYWYRQDPGQGLRLIYYSQIVNDFQKGDIAEGYSVSREKKESFPLTVTSAQKNPTAFYLCASSSRLSNQPQHFGDGTRLSIL.

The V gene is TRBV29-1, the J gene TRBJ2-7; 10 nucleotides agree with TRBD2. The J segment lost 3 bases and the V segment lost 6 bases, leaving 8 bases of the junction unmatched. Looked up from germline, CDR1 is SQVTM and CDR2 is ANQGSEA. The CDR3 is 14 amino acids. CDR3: CSVPSGRASYEQYF. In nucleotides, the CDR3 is TGCAGCGTCCCGAGCGGGAGGGCCAGCTACGAGCAGTACTTC.

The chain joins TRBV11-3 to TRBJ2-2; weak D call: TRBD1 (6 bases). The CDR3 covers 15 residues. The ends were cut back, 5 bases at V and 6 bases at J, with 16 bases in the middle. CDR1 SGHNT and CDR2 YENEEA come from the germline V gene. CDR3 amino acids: CASSHHRAGAGELFF. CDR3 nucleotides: TGTGCCAGCAGCCACCACAGGGCTGGCGCCGGGGAGCTGTTTTTT. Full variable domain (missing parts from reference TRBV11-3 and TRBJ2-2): EAGVVQSPRYKIIEKKQPVAFWCNPISGHNTLYWYLQNLGQGPELLIRYENEEAVDDSQLPKDRFSAERLKGVDSTLKIQPAELGDSAVYLCASSHHRAGAGELFFGEGSRLTVL.

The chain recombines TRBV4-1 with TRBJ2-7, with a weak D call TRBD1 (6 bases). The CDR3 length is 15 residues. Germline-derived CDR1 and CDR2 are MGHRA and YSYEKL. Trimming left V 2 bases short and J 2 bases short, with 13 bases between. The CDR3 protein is CASSQRQAPTYEQYF. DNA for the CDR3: TGCGCCAGCAGCCAACGACAGGCCCCTACCTACGAGCAGTACTTC.

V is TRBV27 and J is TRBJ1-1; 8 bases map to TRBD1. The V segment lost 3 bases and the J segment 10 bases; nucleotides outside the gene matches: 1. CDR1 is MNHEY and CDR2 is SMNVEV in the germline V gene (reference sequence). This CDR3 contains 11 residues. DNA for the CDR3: TGTGCCAGCAGTTTCAGGGGGCTAGCTTTCTTT. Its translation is CASSFRGLAFF.

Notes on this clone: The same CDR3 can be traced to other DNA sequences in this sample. CDR3 DNA sequence: TGTGCCAGCAGCGTAGGAACAGGGGATGGCTACACCTTC. This gives the protein CASSVGTGDGYTF. The chain links TRBV9 to TRBJ1-2; 7 nucleotides align to TRBD1. Per the germline V gene, CDR1 is SGDLS and CDR2 is YYNGEE. J was trimmed by 6 bases and V by 0 bases; bases with no gene match: 2. The CDR3 runs 13 residues.

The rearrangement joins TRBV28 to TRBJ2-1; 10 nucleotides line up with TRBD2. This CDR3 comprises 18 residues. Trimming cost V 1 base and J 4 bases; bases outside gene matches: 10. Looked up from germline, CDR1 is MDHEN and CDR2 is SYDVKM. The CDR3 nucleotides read TGTGCCAGCAGTTTATCTCCAGGACTAGCGGCGGTTTACAATGAGCAGTTCTTC. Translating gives CASSLSPGLAAVYNEQFF.

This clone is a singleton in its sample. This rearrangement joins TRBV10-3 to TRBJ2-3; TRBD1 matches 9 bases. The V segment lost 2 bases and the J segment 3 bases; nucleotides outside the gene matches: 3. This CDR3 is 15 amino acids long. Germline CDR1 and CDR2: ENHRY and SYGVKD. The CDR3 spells CAISETGGKTDTQYF. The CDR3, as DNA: TGTGCCATCAGTGAGACAGGGGGCAAAACAGATACGCAGTATTTT.

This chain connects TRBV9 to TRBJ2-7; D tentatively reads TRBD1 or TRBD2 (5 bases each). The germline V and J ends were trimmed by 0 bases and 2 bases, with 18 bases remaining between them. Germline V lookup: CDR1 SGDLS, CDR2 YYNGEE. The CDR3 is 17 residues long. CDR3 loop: CASSVERSGTHTYEQYF. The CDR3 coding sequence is TGTGCCAGCAGCGTAGAAAGGTCCGGGACCCACACCTACGAGCAGTACTTC.